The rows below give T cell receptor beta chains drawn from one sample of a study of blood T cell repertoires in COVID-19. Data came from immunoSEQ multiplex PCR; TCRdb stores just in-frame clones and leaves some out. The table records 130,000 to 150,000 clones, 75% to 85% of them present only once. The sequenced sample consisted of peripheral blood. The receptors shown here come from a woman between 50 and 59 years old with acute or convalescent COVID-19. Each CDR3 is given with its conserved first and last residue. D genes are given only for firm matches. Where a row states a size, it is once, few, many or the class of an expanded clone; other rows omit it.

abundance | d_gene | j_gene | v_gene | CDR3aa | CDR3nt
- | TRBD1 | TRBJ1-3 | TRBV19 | CASRDQGELSGNTIYF | TGTGCCAGTAGAGATCAGGGGGAACTCTCTGGAAACACCATATATTTT
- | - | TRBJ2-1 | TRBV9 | CASSVGGETYNEQFF | TGTGCCAGCAGCGTAGGGGGGGAAACCTACAATGAGCAGTTCTTC
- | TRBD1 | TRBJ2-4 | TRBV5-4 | CATTSGGKAKNIQYF | TGTGCCACCACCTCAGGGGGTAAGGCCAAAAACATTCAGTACTTC
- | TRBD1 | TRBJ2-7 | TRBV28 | CASSSQLRWGQNYEQYF | TGTGCCAGCAGTTCCCAGTTAAGGTGGGGACAGAACTACGAGCAGTACTTC
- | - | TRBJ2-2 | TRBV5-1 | CASNTGTSLNTGELFF | TGCGCCAGCAACACAGGGACATCGCTTAACACCGGGGAGCTGTTTTTT
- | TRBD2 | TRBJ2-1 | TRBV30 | CAWGPLAGAYNEQFF | TGTGCCTGGGGCCCTCTAGCGGGGGCCTACAATGAGCAGTTCTTC
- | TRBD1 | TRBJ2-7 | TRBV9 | CASSVGQGWNEQYF | TGTGCCAGCAGCGTGGGACAGGGTTGGAACGAGCAGTACTTC
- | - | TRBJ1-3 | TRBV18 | CASSPRDGGNGNTIYF | TGTGCCAGCTCACCAAGGGACGGGGGGAACGGAAACACCATATATTTT
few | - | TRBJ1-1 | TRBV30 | CAWSGRGSEAFF | TGTGCCTGGAGTGGAAGGGGATCTGAAGCTTTCTTT
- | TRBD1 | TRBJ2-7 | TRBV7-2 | CASSPLWGQESYEQYF | TGTGCCAGCAGTCCTTTGTGGGGACAGGAGTCGTACGAGCAGTACTTC
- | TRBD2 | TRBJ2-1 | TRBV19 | CASSAGDNEQFF | TGTGCCAGTAGTGCGGGGGACAATGAGCAGTTCTTC
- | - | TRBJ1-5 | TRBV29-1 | CSASEGNQPQHF | TGCAGCGCTTCAGAGGGCAATCAGCCCCAGCATTTT
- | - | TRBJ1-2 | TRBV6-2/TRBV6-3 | CASSIEQMSYGYTF | TGTGCCAGCAGTATCGAACAGATGAGCTATGGCTACACCTTC
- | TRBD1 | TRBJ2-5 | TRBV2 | CASSDEGTGQETQYF | TGTGCCAGCAGTGACGAAGGGACAGGCCAAGAGACCCAGTACTTC
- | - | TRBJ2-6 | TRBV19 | CASRSSGDSGANVLTF | TGTGCCAGTAGATCCTCAGGGGACTCTGGGGCCAACGTCCTGACTTTC
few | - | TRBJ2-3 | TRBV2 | CASNGGLARDTQYF | TGTGCCAGCAACGGAGGCCTAGCAAGGGATACGCAGTATTTT
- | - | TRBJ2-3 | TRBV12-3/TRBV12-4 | CASSFGGPDTQYF | TGTGCCAGCAGTTTCGGGGGGCCGGATACGCAGTATTTT
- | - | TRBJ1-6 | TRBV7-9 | CASSPQGNHSPLHF | TGTGCCAGCAGCCCTCAGGGGAATCATTCACCCCTCCACTTT
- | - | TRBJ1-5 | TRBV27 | CASSFTGFRQPQHF | TGTGCCAGCAGTTTTACAGGGTTTCGCCAGCCCCAGCATTTT
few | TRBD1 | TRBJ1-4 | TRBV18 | CASSSIQGAEDEKLFF | TGTGCCAGCTCATCGATACAGGGGGCGGAGGATGAAAAACTGTTTTTT
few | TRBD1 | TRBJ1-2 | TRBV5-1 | CASSLGTGGRNGYTF | TGCGCCAGCAGCTTGGGGACAGGGGGAAGGAATGGCTACACCTTC
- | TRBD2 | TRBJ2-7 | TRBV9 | CASSVAPGLAGGYEQYF | TGTGCCAGCAGCGTAGCTCCGGGACTAGCGGGGGGTTACGAGCAGTACTTC
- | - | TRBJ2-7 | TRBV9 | CASSMGLSSPQYF | TGTGCCAGCAGCATGGGACTCTCTTCACCGCAGTACTTC
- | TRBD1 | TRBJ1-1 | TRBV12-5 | CASGLSSGTGGNTEAFF | TGTGCTAGTGGTTTGTCCTCCGGGACAGGGGGGAACACTGAAGCTTTCTTT
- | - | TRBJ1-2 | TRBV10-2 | CASSRRTYYGYTF | TGCGCCAGCAGTCGAAGGACTTACTATGGCTACACCTTC
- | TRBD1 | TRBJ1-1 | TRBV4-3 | CASSAKYRGTTSNTEAFF | TGCGCCAGCAGCGCAAAGTACAGGGGAACTACCTCGAACACTGAAGCTTTCTTT
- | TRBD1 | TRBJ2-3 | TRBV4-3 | CASSQGDRGFGDTQYF | TGCGCCAGCAGCCAGGGAGACAGGGGGTTTGGAGATACGCAGTATTTT
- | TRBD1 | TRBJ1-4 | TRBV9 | CASSAYRGGTNEKLFF | TGTGCCAGCAGCGCCTACAGGGGTGGGACTAATGAAAAACTGTTTTTT
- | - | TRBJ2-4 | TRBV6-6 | CASSYQGMENIQYF | TGTGCCAGCAGTTACCAGGGAATGGAAAACATTCAGTACTTC
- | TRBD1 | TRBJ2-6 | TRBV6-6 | CASSYSQGYLTF | TGTGCCAGCAGTTACTCACAGGGGTATCTGACTTTC
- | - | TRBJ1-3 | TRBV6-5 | CASRVDSDSGNTIYF | TGTGCCAGCAGGGTTGACAGCGACTCTGGAAACACCATATATTTT
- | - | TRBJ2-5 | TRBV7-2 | CASSLTGFQETQYF | TGTGCCAGCAGCTTGACCGGGTTCCAAGAGACCCAGTACTTC
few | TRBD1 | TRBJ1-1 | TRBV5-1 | CASSSGQGVGEAFF | TGCGCCAGCAGCTCGGGACAGGGGGTTGGTGAAGCTTTCTTT
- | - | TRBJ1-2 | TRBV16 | CASSQLTGGDTAYGYTF | TGTGCCAGCAGCCAATTAACAGGAGGGGATACAGCCTATGGCTACACCTTC
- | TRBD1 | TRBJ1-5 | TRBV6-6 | CASSAPGQGDQPQHF | TGTGCCAGCAGTGCTCCGGGACAGGGAGATCAGCCCCAGCATTTT
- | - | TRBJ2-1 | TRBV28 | CASSRSGGSYNEQFF | TGTGCCAGCAGTCGCAGCGGCGGTTCCTACAATGAGCAGTTCTTC
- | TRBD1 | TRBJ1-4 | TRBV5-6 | CASSGGTGGMANEKLFF | TGTGCCAGCAGCGGAGGGACAGGGGGGATGGCTAATGAAAAACTGTTTTTT
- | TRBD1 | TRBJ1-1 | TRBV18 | CASSPTGDTEAFF | TGTGCCAGCTCACCCACAGGGGACACTGAAGCTTTCTTT
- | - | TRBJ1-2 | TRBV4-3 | CASSQADSQGPPNYGYTF | TGCGCCAGCAGCCAAGCGGACTCTCAGGGGCCCCCAAACTATGGCTACACCTTC
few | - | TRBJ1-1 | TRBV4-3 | CASSRDRDTEAFF | TGCGCCAGCAGCCGCGACCGGGACACTGAAGCTTTCTTT
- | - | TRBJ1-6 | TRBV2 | CASSGRLGNNSPLHF | TGTGCCAGCAGTGGCCGACTAGGGAATAATTCACCCCTCCACTTT
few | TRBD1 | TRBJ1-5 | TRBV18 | CASSPGQAGYQPQHF | TGTGCCAGCTCACCCGGACAGGCCGGGTATCAGCCCCAGCATTTT
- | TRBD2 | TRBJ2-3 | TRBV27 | CASSEPLAGADTQYF | TGTGCCAGCAGTGAGCCCCTAGCGGGGGCAGATACGCAGTATTTT
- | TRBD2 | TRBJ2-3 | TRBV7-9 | CASSLLSSGGAVTDTQYF | TGTGCCAGCAGCTTACTATCTAGCGGGGGGGCTGTAACAGATACGCAGTATTTT
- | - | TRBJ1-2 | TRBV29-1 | CSVERQDPLSHYGYTF | TGCAGCGTGGAGCGACAGGACCCCCTTTCCCACTATGGCTACACCTTC
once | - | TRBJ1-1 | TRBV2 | CASMNSQMNTEAFF | TGTGCCAGCATGAACAGTCAAATGAACACTGAAGCTTTCTTT
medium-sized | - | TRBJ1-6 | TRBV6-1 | CASSERGGATASPLHF | TGTGCCAGCAGTGAAAGAGGAGGGGCTACCGCTTCACCCCTCCACTTT
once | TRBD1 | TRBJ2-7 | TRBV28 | CASSPAGTGVYEQYF | TGTGCCAGCAGTCCCGCGGGGACAGGGGTCTACGAGCAGTACTTC
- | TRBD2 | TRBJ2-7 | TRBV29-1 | CSVKTSGPYEQYF | TGCAGCGTGAAGACTAGCGGTCCCTACGAGCAGTACTTC
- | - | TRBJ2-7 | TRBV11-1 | CASSLGLRGYEQYF | TGTGCCAGCAGCTTAGGTCTCCGAGGGTACGAGCAGTACTTC
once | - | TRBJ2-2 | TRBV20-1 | CKEEAGELFF | TGCAAAGAGGAGGCCGGGGAGCTGTTTTTT
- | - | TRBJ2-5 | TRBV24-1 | CATSGGPEETQYF | TGTGCCACCAGTGGGGGGCCGGAAGAGACCCAGTACTTC
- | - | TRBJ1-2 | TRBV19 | CASNPFFQGQANYGYTF | TGTGCCAGCAATCCTTTTTTTCAGGGGCAAGCTAACTATGGCTACACCTTC
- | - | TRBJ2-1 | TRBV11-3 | CASSLGDNYNEQFF | TGTGCCAGCAGCCTGGGGGACAACTACAATGAGCAGTTCTTC
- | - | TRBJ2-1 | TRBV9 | CASSASGVYRNEQFF | TGTGCCAGCAGCGCTTCAGGGGTTTATCGCAATGAGCAGTTCTTC
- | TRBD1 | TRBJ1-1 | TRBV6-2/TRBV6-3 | CASSRSGTVNTEAFF | TGTGCCAGCAGTCGATCCGGGACAGTGAACACTGAAGCTTTCTTT
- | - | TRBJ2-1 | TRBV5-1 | CASSLLSGVLYNEQFF | TGCGCCAGCAGCTTGTTGTCCGGGGTGCTTTACAATGAGCAGTTCTTC
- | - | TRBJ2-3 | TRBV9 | CASSVAGGPDTQYF | TGTGCCAGCAGCGTAGCGGGGGGCCCAGATACGCAGTATTTT
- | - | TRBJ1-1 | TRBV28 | CASSSPQEGNTEAFF | TGTGCCAGCAGTTCCCCACAGGAAGGGAACACTGAAGCTTTCTTT